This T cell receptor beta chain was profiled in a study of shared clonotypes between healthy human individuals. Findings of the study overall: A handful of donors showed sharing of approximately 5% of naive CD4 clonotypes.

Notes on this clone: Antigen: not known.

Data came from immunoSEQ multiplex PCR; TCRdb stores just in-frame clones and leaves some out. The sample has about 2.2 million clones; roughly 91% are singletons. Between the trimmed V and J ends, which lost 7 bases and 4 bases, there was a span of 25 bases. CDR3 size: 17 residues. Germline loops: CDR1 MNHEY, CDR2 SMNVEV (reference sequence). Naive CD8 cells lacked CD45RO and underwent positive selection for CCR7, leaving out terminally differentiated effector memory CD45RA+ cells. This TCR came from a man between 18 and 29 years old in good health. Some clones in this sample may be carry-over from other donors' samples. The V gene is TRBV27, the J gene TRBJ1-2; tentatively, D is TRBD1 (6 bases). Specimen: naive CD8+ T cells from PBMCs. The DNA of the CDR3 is TGTGCCAGCACTCGGACCGCTGGGGGGCGCGGGTTCTATGGCTACACCTTC. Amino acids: CASTRTAGGRGFYGYTF.